These 7 T cell receptor beta chains were sequenced from one sample in a study of blood T cell repertoires in COVID-19. Clones were read by immunoSEQ multiplex PCR, and TCRdb kept only the in-frame ones, dropping some. Among about 190,000 clones, around 79% were seen once, and the ten largest hold around 11%. The sample was peripheral blood. Receptor source: a woman aged 50 to 60 with acute or convalescent COVID-19.

This chain joins TRBV3-1 (or the pseudogene TRBV3-2) and TRBJ2-1, with D uncertain. V was clipped by 4 bases and J by 0 bases, with 13 bases between them. The CDR3 is 16 residues long. The V gene's germline CDR1 is LGHDT and CDR2 YNNKEL (reference sequence). In DNA, the CDR3 is TGTGCCAGCAGCCCAACGACACAGAGCTCCTACAATGAGCAGTTCTTC. Its translation: CASSPTTQSSYNEQFF.

The CDR3 here is CASSFTRARVSEQYF. CDR3 bases: TGTGCCAGCAGTTTCACACGGGCCAGGGTAAGCGAGCAGTACTTC. The V gene is TRBV27, the J gene TRBJ2-7, with TRBD1 as a possible D gene (5 bases). The V gene's germline CDR1 is MNHEY and CDR2 SMNVEV (reference sequence). Trimming left V 3 bases short and J 6 bases short, with 18 bases between. The CDR3 loop spans 15 amino acids.

The V call is TRBV28, the J call TRBJ2-7, with D hard to call. The CDR3 is made up of 14 amino acids. The germline V gene encodes CDR1 MDHEN and CDR2 SYDVKM. Trimming pared 4 bases from V and 2 bases from J, leaving 12 bases between. CDR3 loop: CASSSPSVAYEQYF. CDR3 nucleotides: TGTGCCAGCAGTTCCCCGAGTGTGGCCTACGAGCAGTACTTC.

The CDR3 protein is CASSSRLRASLLEGEKLFF. In DNA form, the CDR3 reads TGTGCCAGCAGCTCTCGACTCCGGGCGAGCCTTCTGGAGGGTGAAAAACTGTTTTTT. The chain uses TRBV11-2 and TRBJ1-4; D gene uncertain. Germline V gene lookup returns CDR1 SGHAT and CDR2 FQNNGV. V was clipped by 4 bases and J by 7 bases, with 28 bases between them. The CDR3 sequence is 19 residues long. Complete variable domain (other parts from reference TRBV11-2 and TRBJ1-4): EAGVAQSPRYKIIEKRQSVAFWCNPISGHATLYWYQQILGQGPKLLIQFQNNGVVDDSQLPKDRFSAERLKGVDSTLKIQPAKLEDSAVYLCASSSRLRASLLEGEKLFFGSGTQLSVL.

Only one count was recorded for this clone. The gene calls are TRBV28 and TRBJ1-1, with a possible D match to TRBD1 (6 bases). The CDR3 sequence is 16 residues long. V shed 3 bases and J shed 4 bases, with 18 bases lying between them. Per the germline V gene, CDR1 is MDHEN and CDR2 is SYDVKM. The CDR3 sequence: CASSFSRGRGGTEAFF. In DNA, the CDR3 is TGTGCCAGCAGTTTCTCCAGGGGACGAGGGGGCACTGAAGCTTTCTTT.

The J gene is TRBJ1-1, the V gene TRBV12-3 or TRBV12-4; D is ambiguous. The CDR3 loop spans 13 amino acids. V lost 3 bases, J lost 1 base, and 6 bases lay in between. CDR3 DNA: TGTGCCAGCAGTTTCCCAGGGAACACTGAAGCTTTCTTT. This translates into CASSFPGNTEAFF.

The chain couples TRBV5-1 to TRBJ2-3; possibly TRBD1 for D (5 bases). This CDR3 contains 16 residues. The ends were cut back, 0 bases at V and 3 bases at J, with 14 bases in the middle. Germline V gives CDR1 SGHRS, CDR2 YFSETQ. As DNA, the CDR3 is TGCGCCAGCAGCTTGGTAGGGGCTGAGAGGACAGATACGCAGTATTTT. Translating gives CASSLVGAERTDTQYF.